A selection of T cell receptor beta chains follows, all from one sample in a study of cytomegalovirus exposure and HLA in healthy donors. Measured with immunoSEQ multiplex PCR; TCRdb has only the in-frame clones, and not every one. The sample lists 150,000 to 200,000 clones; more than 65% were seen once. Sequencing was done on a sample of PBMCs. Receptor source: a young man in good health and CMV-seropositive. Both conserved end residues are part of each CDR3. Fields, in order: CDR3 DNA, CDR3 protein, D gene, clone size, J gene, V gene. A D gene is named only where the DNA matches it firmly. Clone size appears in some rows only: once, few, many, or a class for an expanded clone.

DNA: TGTGCCAGCCGCCGGGACAGGGGGATCACAGATACGCAGTATTTT
CDR3: CASRRDRGITDTQYF
D: TRBD1
size: NA
J: TRBJ2-3
V: TRBV6-1

DNA: TGTGCCAGCACCGAGGGGGCCCACAATGAGCAGTTCTTC
CDR3: CASTEGAHNEQFF
D: TRBD1
size: NA
J: TRBJ2-1
V: TRBV18

DNA: TGTGCCTGGAGTAGGGGGGGGGCCGGAGAGACTGAAGCTTTCTTT
CDR3: CAWSRGGAGETEAFF
D: NA
size: NA
J: TRBJ1-1
V: TRBV30

DNA: TGTGCCAGCAGTGAATTGGGACAGGGGGTCGCGTCTCAGCCCCAGCATTTT
CDR3: CASSELGQGVASQPQHF
D: TRBD1
size: NA
J: TRBJ1-5
V: TRBV6-1

DNA: TGTGCCAGCAGCTCGAGACTTCTAGCGGGGACGTACAATGAGCAGTTCTTC
CDR3: CASSSRLLAGTYNEQFF
D: TRBD2
size: NA
J: TRBJ2-1
V: TRBV5-6

DNA: TGTGCCAGCAGCCTAGCCGGGACTAGCTCCTACAATGAGCAGTTCTTC
CDR3: CASSLAGTSSYNEQFF
D: TRBD2
size: few
J: TRBJ2-1
V: TRBV11-3

DNA: TGCGCCAGCAGCTTGGACCCAACGCCAGGGTCAGATACGCAGTATTTT
CDR3: CASSLDPTPGSDTQYF
D: NA
size: NA
J: TRBJ2-3
V: TRBV5-1

DNA: TGTGCCATCATGAGGACAGTCGGGGAAAAACTGTTTTTT
CDR3: CAIMRTVGEKLFF
D: NA
size: NA
J: TRBJ1-4
V: TRBV10-3

DNA: TGTGCCAGCAGCCAAGGTGGCAGGGGAATGAACACTGAAGCTTTCTTT
CDR3: CASSQGGRGMNTEAFF
D: NA
size: NA
J: TRBJ1-1
V: TRBV14

DNA: TGTGCCAGTAGTGCCCTTTGGGGGCAGGCAAACACTGAAGCTTTCTTT
CDR3: CASSALWGQANTEAFF
D: NA
size: NA
J: TRBJ1-1
V: TRBV19

DNA: TGTGCCTGGAGTATACCACAGGTTAGGCCCGGCTACACCTTC
CDR3: CAWSIPQVRPGYTF
D: NA
size: NA
J: TRBJ1-2
V: TRBV30

DNA: TGTGCCAGCATAGAACTAGCGGTATACAATGAGCAGTTCTTC
CDR3: CASIELAVYNEQFF
D: TRBD2
size: NA
J: TRBJ2-1
V: TRBV7-9

DNA: TGTGCCAGCACGTGGGGCAGTGGGACTGAAGCTTTCTTT
CDR3: CASTWGSGTEAFF
D: NA
size: NA
J: TRBJ1-1
V: TRBV6-1

DNA: TGTGCCAGCAGCTTATATCAGGGGAGAACTGAAGCTTTCTTT
CDR3: CASSLYQGRTEAFF
D: NA
size: NA
J: TRBJ1-1
V: TRBV7-9

DNA: TGTGCCAGTACCGAAGGGGCAGGGGGCTCCCTCTATGGCTACACCTTC
CDR3: CASTEGAGGSLYGYTF
D: TRBD1
size: NA
J: TRBJ1-2
V: TRBV19

DNA: TGTGCCAGCAGCAACAGGGCCAAGGGTGAAAAACTGTTTTTT
CDR3: CASSNRAKGEKLFF
D: NA
size: NA
J: TRBJ1-4
V: TRBV27